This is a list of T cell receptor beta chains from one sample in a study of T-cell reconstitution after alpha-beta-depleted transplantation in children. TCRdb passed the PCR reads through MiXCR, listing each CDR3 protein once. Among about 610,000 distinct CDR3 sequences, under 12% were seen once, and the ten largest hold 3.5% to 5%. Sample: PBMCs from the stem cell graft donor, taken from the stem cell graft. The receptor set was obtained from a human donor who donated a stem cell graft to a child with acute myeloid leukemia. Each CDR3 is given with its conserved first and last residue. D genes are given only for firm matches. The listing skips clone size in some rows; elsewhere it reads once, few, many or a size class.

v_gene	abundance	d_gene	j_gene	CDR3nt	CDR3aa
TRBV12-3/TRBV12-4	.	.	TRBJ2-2	TGTGCCAGCAGTCCCGAACGACCCTCCAACACCGGGGAGCTGTTTTTT	CASSPERPSNTGELFF
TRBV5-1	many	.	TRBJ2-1	TGCGCCAGCAGCTTGGCCCCGGGAGAAGGCTACAATGAGCAGTTCTTC	CASSLAPGEGYNEQFF
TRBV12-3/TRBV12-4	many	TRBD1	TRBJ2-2	TGTGCCAGCAGAACCGGGACAGTCCCCGGGGAGCTGTTTTTT	CASRTGTVPGELFF
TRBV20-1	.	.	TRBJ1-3	TGCAGTGCTCCTTACAGGGCTGGAAACACCATATATTTT	CSAPYRAGNTIYF
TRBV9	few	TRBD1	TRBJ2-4	TGTGCCAGCAGCGTAGATCCCCGAGGGGGCCAAAACATTCAGTACTTC	CASSVDPRGGQNIQYF
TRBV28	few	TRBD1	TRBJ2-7	TGTGCCAGCAGCTTCCCGAAGGGGACAGACTCCTACGAGCAGTACTTC	CASSFPKGTDSYEQYF
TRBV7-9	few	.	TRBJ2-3	TGTGCCAGCAGCTTAGGGGGGCGAGATACGCAGTATTTT	CASSLGGRDTQYF
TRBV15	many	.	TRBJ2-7	TGTGCCACCAGCAGGGGCGGAACCTACGAGCAGTACTTC	CATSRGGTYEQYF
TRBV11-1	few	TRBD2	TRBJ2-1	TGTGCCAGCAGCCCACCGACTAGCGGGAAGCACAATGAGCAGTTCTTC	CASSPPTSGKHNEQFF
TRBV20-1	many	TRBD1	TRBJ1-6	TGCAGTGCTAGACCGGGACAGGGGGCCCATTGGAATTCACCCCTCCACTTT	CSARPGQGAHWNSPLHF
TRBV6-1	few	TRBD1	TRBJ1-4	TGTGCCAGCAGCAAGGGGACAGGGAAATATGATGAAAAACTGTTTTTT	CASSKGTGKYDEKLFF
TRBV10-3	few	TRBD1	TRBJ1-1	TGTGCCATCAGCCCCACAGGGGTTGGCACTGAAGCTTTCTTT	CAISPTGVGTEAFF
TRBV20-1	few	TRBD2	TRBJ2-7	TGCAGTGCTAGATGGGCTAGCGGGAGAACCTACGAGCAGTACTTC	CSARWASGRTYEQYF
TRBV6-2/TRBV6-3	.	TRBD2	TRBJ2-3	TGTGCCAGCAGTCGCGGGAGGGCGGCAGATACGCAGTATTTT	CASSRGRAADTQYF
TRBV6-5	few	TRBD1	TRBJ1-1	TGTGCCAGCAGGGCAGGGGGGAGAGCTTTCTTT	CASRAGGRAFF
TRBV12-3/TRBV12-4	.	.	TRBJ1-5	TGTGCCAGCCCGATCCCGAACAGGGTGGGCAATCAGCCCCAGCATTTT	CASPIPNRVGNQPQHF
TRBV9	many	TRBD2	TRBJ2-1	TGTGCCAGCAGCGTCAGACTAGCGGGAGGGGCTGAGCAGTTCTTC	CASSVRLAGGAEQFF
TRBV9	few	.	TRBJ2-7	TGTGCCAGCAGCGGGAAGGCGGGACCCTACGAGCAGTACTTC	CASSGKAGPYEQYF
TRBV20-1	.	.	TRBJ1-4	TGCAGTGCTAGTGCTCCATCTGAAAAACTGTTTTTT	CSASAPSEKLFF
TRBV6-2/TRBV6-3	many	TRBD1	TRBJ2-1	TGTGCCAGCAGTTACTCGAGGGGACAGCCTTACAATGAGCAGTTCTTC	CASSYSRGQPYNEQFF
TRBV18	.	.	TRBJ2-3	TGTGCCAGCTCACAACTGGGGGGCACAGATACGCAGTATTTT	CASSQLGGTDTQYF
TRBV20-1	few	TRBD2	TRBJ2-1	TGCCGCGGGACTAGCGGTCCCAATGAGCAGTTCTTC	CRGTSGPNEQFF
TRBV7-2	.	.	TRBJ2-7	TGTGCCAGCAGCTTAGAAGCGGATACCTACGAGCAGTACTTC	CASSLEADTYEQYF
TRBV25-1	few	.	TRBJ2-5	TGTGCCAGCTTTTACCAGACCCAGTACTTC	CASFYQTQYF
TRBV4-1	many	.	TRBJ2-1	TGCGCCAGCAGCCTCCAGGAGAGAGTCTACCACAATGAGCAGTTCTTC	CASSLQERVYHNEQFF
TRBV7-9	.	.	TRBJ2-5	TGTGCCAGCAGCTTAGGGTTTCGGGGACAAGAGACCCAGTACTTC	CASSLGFRGQETQYF
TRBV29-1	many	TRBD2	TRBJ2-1	TGCAGCGCTCCCGGGACTAGCGGTTACAATGAGCAGTTCTTC	CSAPGTSGYNEQFF
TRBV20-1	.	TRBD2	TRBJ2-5	TGCAGTGCTAGAGATCGGGGGACTAGCGGGAGGGCCAGGGAGACCCAGTACTTC	CSARDRGTSGRARETQYF
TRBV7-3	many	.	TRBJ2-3	TGTGCCAGCAGATCCCCGGGAGCCGAAGATACGCAGTATTTT	CASRSPGAEDTQYF
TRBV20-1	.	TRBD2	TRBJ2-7	TGCAGTGCTATAAGACTAGCGGGTTCCTACGAGCAGTACTTC	CSAIRLAGSYEQYF
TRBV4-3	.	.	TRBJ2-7	TGCGCCAGCAGCCTCAACCAGGGAATTGCCTACGAGCAGTACTTC	CASSLNQGIAYEQYF
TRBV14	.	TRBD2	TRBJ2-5	TGTGCCAGCAGCGAATCGGGACTAGGCCAAGAGACCCAGTACTTC	CASSESGLGQETQYF
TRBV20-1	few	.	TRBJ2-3	TGCAGTGCTAGAGATCGGTCGAGGGGACCGTACACAGATACGCAGTATTTT	CSARDRSRGPYTDTQYF
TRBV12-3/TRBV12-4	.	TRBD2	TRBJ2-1	TGTGCCAGCAGTTCGGACGGACTAGCGGGAGTCGGGCGGCAGTTCTTC	CASSSDGLAGVGRQFF
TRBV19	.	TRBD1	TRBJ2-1	TGTGCCAGTAGTATATCCCCCCCCGGGACAGGGGCCTACAATGAGCAGTTCTTC	CASSISPPGTGAYNEQFF
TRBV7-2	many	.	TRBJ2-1	TGTGCCAGCAGCTTGGCGGCGCTCAATGAGCAGTTCTTC	CASSLAALNEQFF
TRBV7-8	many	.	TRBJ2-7	TGTGCCAGCAGCTCAAAATTGACCGATCAAAACTTC	CASSSKLTDQNF
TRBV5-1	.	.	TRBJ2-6	TGCGCCAGCAGCTTGGCCTCGGAGGCCAACGTCCTGACTTTC	CASSLASEANVLTF
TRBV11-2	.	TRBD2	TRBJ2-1	TGTGCCAGCAGCTTAAGGAGTACTAGCGCCCTCACCAGCTCCTACAATGAGCAGTTCTTC	CASSLRSTSALTSSYNEQFF
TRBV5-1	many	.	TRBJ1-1	TGCGCCAGCAGCTTGCAGGGGTGGACTGAAGCTTTCTTT	CASSLQGWTEAFF
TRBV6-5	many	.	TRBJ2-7	TGTGCCAGCAGTCGACCAGGGGCAGAGAGCTACGAGCAGTACTTC	CASSRPGAESYEQYF
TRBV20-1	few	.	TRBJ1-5	TGCAGTGCTAGAGAGGGGGGAGGACTTCAGCCCCAGCATTTT	CSAREGGGLQPQHF
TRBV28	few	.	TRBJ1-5	TGTGCCAGCAGTTCACAGGGAGGGTCTCAGCCCCAGCATTTT	CASSSQGGSQPQHF
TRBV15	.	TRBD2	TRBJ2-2	TGTGCCACCAGCGCCCGGGACCTGTCGCTTGCGGGAGGGCCGGGCGGGGAGCTGTTTTTT	CATSARDLSLAGGPGGELFF
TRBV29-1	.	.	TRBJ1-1	TGCAGCGTTGTGAGGCAGGGGAGGGGAGGTGAAGCTTTCTTT	CSVVRQGRGGEAFF
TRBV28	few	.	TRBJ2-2	TGTGCCAGCAGTTTTCTTGGACAGAACACCGGGGAGCTGTTTTTT	CASSFLGQNTGELFF
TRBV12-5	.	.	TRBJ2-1	TGTGCTAGTGGTTTGGCCCGGTACAATGAGCAGTTCTTC	CASGLARYNEQFF
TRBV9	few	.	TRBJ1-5	TGTGCCAGCAGCGGACCCCCGGGCAATCAGCCCCAGCATTTT	CASSGPPGNQPQHF
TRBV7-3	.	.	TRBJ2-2	TGTGCCAGCAGCCCGGTACCTAGAGCCGGGGAGCTGTTTTTT	CASSPVPRAGELFF
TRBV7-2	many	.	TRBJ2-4	TGTGCCAGCAGCTTAGGCGCAGGGGACATTCAGTACTTC	CASSLGAGDIQYF